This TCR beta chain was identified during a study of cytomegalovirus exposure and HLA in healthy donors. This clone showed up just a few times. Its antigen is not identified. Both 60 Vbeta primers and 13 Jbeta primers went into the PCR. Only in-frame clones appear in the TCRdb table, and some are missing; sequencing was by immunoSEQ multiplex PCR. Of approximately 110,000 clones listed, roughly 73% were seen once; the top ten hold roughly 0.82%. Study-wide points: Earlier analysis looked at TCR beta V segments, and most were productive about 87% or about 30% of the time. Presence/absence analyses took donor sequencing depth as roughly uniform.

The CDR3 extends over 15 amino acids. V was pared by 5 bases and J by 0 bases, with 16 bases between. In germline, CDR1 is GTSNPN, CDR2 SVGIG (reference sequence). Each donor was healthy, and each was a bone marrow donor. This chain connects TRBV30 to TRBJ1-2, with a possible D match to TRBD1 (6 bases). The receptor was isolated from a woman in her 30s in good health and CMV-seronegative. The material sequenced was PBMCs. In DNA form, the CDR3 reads TGTGCCTGGTACAGGGCCGGGGAAGCTAACTATGGCTACACCTTC. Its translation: CAWYRAGEANYGYTF. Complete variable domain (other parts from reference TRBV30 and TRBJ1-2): SQTIHQWPATLVQPVGSPLSLECTVEGTSNPNLYWYRQAAGRGLQLLFYSVGIGQISSEVPQNLSASRPQDRQFILSSKKLLLSDSGFYLCAWYRAGEANYGYTFGSGTRLTVV.